In its sample, the clone carrying this T cell receptor beta chain was seen many times. Its specificity is unknown. Individual cDNA molecules received unique molecular identifiers in the library. One entry per CDR3 protein results from TCRdb running MiXCR on the RACE reads. This sample has 84,000 or so distinct CDR3 sequences, with around 9.6% found just once. The data were obtained in a study of human T cells and chemical hapten exposure. Points from the study as a whole: No change in TCRs above 1 in 1000 frequency was produced by DPC sensitization. Among expanded TCRs, significantly more large CDR3 similarity clusters formed than among controls.

As to time point: patch test 2, 6 weeks after DPC sensitization. Treatment indicated: therapeutic diphenylcyclopropenone sensitization with weekly scalp DPC. In germline, CDR1 is MNHEY, CDR2 SVGEGT. The V end was cut by 2 bases, the J end by 5 bases, with 19 bases between. This CDR3 has 17 amino acids. The clonotype comes from a woman aged 30 to 39 with alopecia areata. Some clones in this sample may be carry-over from other donors' samples. The specimen comprised whole blood, sampled in connection with sensitization to the hapten diphenylcyclopropenone (DPC). V usage is TRBV6-2 or TRBV6-3 and J usage is TRBJ2-1; a weak D match, TRBD2 (8 bases). CDR3 sequence: CASSYGSGGGLDNEQFF. The CDR3, as DNA: TGTGCCAGCAGTTACGGTTCGGGAGGGGGCCTTGACAATGAGCAGTTCTTC.